The next 17 T cell receptor beta chains were all read from a single sample in a study of OX40 agonist ivuxolimab in advanced cancers. TCRdb's copy holds only in-frame clones and misses some; the assay was immunoSEQ multiplex PCR. Of nearly 70,000 clones listed, about 84% are singletons. The source was CD4+ or CD8+ T cells sorted from blood, collected in a trial of the OX40 agonist ivuxolimab. These receptors were collected from an adult with an advanced solid tumor such as melanoma, head and neck, liver or kidney cancer.

The chain links TRBV29-1 to TRBJ2-5; TRBD1 matches 10 bases. CDR3 length: 13 amino acids. The germline CDR1 and CDR2 sequences are SQVTM and ANQGSEA. The J segment lost 3 bases and the V segment lost 4 bases, leaving 2 bases of the junction unmatched. The CDR3 nucleotides read TGCAGCGTTGCGGGACAGGGGAAAGAGACCCAGTACTTC. This translates into CSVAGQGKETQYF.

The chain has TRBV10-3 and TRBJ1-1; 9 positions match TRBD1. The CDR3 loop spans 13 amino acids. V was pared by 10 bases and J by 5 bases, with 8 bases of the junction left unmatched. Germline values: CDR1 ENHRY, CDR2 SYGVKD. The CDR3 region has the DNA TGTGCCACCCTCATCGACAGGGGGACTGAAGCTTTCTTT. As protein: CATLIDRGTEAFF.

For the CDR3, the DNA is TGTGCCAGCAGCTCACCGACAGGGGGCGCAGACAATGAGCAGTTCTTC. Its protein product is CASSSPTGGADNEQFF. This sequence joins TRBV7-2 and TRBJ2-1; the match to TRBD1 covers 10 bases. V lost 4 bases and J lost 5; bases outside the gene matches: 8. Germline-derived CDR1 and CDR2 are SGHTA and FQGNSA. This CDR3 comprises 16 residues.

This chain links TRBV5-4 with TRBJ2-5; D not certain. Germline V gene sequence: CDR1 SGHNT, CDR2 YYREEE (reference sequence). The length of the CDR3 is 14 residues. V gave up 0 bases and J gave up 2 bases, with 8 bases separating them. The CDR3 DNA follows: TGTGCCAGCAGCTTGGGGGCTCGACAAGAGACCCAGTACTTC. It codes for CASSLGARQETQYF.

J is TRBJ2-3 and V is TRBV19, with a tentative D call TRBD2 (6 bases). This CDR3 contains 15 residues. Trimming shortened V by 6 bases and J by 2 bases, and 15 bases separated the two germline ends. CDR1 is LNHDA and CDR2 is SQIVND in the germline V gene (reference sequence). CDR3 region: CASSYPRGDTDTQYF. The CDR3 DNA reads TGTGCCAGTAGCTATCCGCGCGGGGACACAGATACGCAGTATTTT.

This chain links TRBV5-1 with TRBJ1-4; the D is unclear. CDR3 length: 16 amino acids. V was pared by 4 bases and J by 6 bases, with 19 bases between. Per the germline V gene, CDR1 is SGHRS and CDR2 is YFSETQ. CDR3 residues: CASSVGSGPIYEKLFF. For the CDR3, the DNA is TGCGCCAGCAGCGTAGGTTCCGGGCCTATCTATGAAAAACTGTTTTTT.

This clone was seen once. The chain couples TRBV27 to TRBJ1-1; the D gene is possibly TRBD1 (5 bases). Germline V CDR1 and CDR2: MNHEY, SMNVEV (reference sequence). There are 17 residues in the CDR3. V dropped 0 bases and J dropped 6 bases, with 20 bases sitting between them. Here the CDR3 reads CASSLSAQGGVNAEAFF. The CDR3 nucleotides are TGTGCCAGCAGTTTATCGGCCCAGGGAGGGGTTAACGCTGAAGCTTTCTTT.

A word on this clone: At one end the junction does not follow the germline gene, possibly because of a read error. The same CDR3 is also encoded by other DNA sequences in this sample. The V and J genes are TRBV19 and TRBJ1-5; maybe TRBD1 (5 bases). This CDR3 comprises 14 residues. CDR1 is LNHDA, CDR2 SQIVND, per germline (reference sequence). CDR3 loop: CASSIGQGNQPQHF. CDR3 sequence (DNA): TGTGCCAGTAGCATAGGACAAGGTAATCAGCCCCAGCATTTT.

This clone was detected many times. The chain has TRBV4-1 and TRBJ2-1, with TRBD2 matching 9 bases. This CDR3 is built from 18 residues. The junction had 9 bases not matched to a gene; V was cut back by 0 bases and J by 3 bases. Looked up from germline, CDR1 is MGHRA and CDR2 is YSYEKL. The CDR3 DNA follows: TGCGCCAGCAGCCAAGATGATAATAGCGGGAGATTCTACAATGAGCAGTTCTTC. Residues: CASSQDDNSGRFYNEQFF.

The J gene is TRBJ1-2, the V gene TRBV18; no firm D call. The CDR3 runs to 16 residues. Germline assignment: CDR1 KGHSH and CDR2 LQKENI. V was cut by 0 bases and J by 8 bases, with 19 bases left in between. Here the CDR3 reads CASSPPSSGRVRGYTF. The DNA of the CDR3 is TGTGCCAGCTCACCACCGAGCTCAGGCCGGGTACGCGGCTACACCTTC.

The rearrangement joins TRBV19 to TRBJ2-2, with D maybe TRBD2 (5 bases). The CDR3 has 17 residues. Trimming shortened V by 3 bases and J by 2 bases, and 16 bases separated the two germline ends. Per the germline V gene, CDR1 is LNHDA and CDR2 is SQIVND (reference sequence). The CDR3 sequence: CASSIESGGYNTGELFF. CDR3 DNA: TGTGCCAGTAGTATCGAAAGTGGCGGGTACAACACCGGGGAGCTGTTTTTT.

The chain couples TRBV19 to TRBJ1-2; 7 bases match TRBD1. This CDR3 is built from 12 residues. J was trimmed by 4 bases and V by 7 bases; bases with no gene match: 3. The germline gives CDR1 LNHDA, CDR2 SQIVND (reference sequence). The DNA for the CDR3 is TGTGCCAGTAAAAACAGGGGCTATGGCTACACCTTC. It codes for CASKNRGYGYTF. Combining the CDR3 with reference TRBV19 and TRBJ1-2 gives the whole variable domain DGGITQSPKYLFRKEGQNVTLSCEQNLNHDAMYWYRQDPGQGLRLIYYSQIVNDFQKGDIAEGYSVSREKKESFPLTVTSAQKNPTAFYLCASKNRGYGYTFGSGTRLTVV.

The V gene is TRBV30, the J gene TRBJ1-2; 11 bases match TRBD1. The CDR3 spans 19 residues. V lost 3 bases to trimming and J lost 2 bases; unmatched junction nucleotides: 17. Germline V CDR1 and CDR2: GTSNPN, SVGIG (reference sequence). CDR3 region: CAWSRSPTGTGGSNYGYTF. The CDR3 DNA reads as TGTGCCTGGAGCCGGAGCCCCACCGGGACAGGGGGATCCAACTATGGCTACACCTTC.

The chain combines TRBV7-2 with TRBJ2-5, with 7 bases matching TRBD1. The DNA end lines up better with TRBJ2-7; the J call may be wrong. The length of the CDR3 is 14 residues. The germline CDR1 and CDR2 sequences are SGHTA and FQGNSA. The CDR3 nucleotides are TGTGCCAGCAGCCGACAGACAGGGTCATACGAGCAGTACTTC. Its protein is CASSRQTGSYEQYF.

The chain has TRBV6-6 and TRBJ2-1, with D possibly TRBD2 on 5 matching bases. The germline V gene encodes CDR1 MNHNY and CDR2 SVGAGI (reference sequence). There are 15 residues in the CDR3. The germline V and J ends were trimmed by 6 bases and 0 bases, with 12 bases remaining between them. As DNA, the CDR3 is TGTGCCAGCAGCCGAGCGGCCTACTCCTACAATGAGCAGTTCTTC. It encodes CASSRAAYSYNEQFF.

This clone was seen only once. The V and J genes are TRBV18 and TRBJ2-5, with D maybe TRBD2 (6 bases). This CDR3 region has 15 residues. The V end lost 3 bases, the J end lost 1 base, and 12 bases lay between the germline ends. In germline, CDR1 is KGHSH, CDR2 LQKENI. The CDR3 loop reads CASSPFPGVQETQYF. The CDR3 nucleotides are TGTGCCAGCTCACCGTTTCCGGGAGTCCAAGAGACCCAGTACTTC. Based on the CDR3 plus reference TRBV18 and TRBJ2-5, the full variable domain is NAGVMQNPRHLVRRRGQEARLRCSPMKGHSHVYWYRQLPEEGLKFMVYLQKENIIDESGMPKERFSAEFPKEGPSILRIQQVVRGDSAAYFCASSPFPGVQETQYFGPGTRLLVL.

The V gene is TRBV7-9, the J gene TRBJ2-5; TRBD2 aligns across 9 bases. Looked up from germline, CDR1 is SEHNR and CDR2 is FQNEAQ (reference sequence). Losses at the gene ends were 5 bases for V and 0 bases for J; bases not matched to a gene: 10. The CDR3 is 17 residues long. For the CDR3, the DNA is TGTGCCAGCAGCCCTCTGAATCTAGCGGGAAACCAAGAGACCCAGTACTTC. Amino acid sequence: CASSPLNLAGNQETQYF.